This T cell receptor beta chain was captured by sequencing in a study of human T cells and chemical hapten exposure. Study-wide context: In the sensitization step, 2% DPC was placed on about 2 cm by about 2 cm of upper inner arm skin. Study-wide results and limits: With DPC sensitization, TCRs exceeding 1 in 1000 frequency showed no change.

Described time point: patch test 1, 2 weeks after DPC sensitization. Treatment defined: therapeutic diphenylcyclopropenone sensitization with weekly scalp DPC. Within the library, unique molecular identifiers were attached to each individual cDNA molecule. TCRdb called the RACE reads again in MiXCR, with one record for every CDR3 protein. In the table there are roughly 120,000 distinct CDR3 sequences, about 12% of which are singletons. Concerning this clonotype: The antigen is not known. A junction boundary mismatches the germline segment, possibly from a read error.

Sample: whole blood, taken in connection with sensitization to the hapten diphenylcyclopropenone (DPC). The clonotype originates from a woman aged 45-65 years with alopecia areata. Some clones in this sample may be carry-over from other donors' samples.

CDR3 sequence: CASNQAGTDTQYF. CDR3 bases: TGTGCCAGCAACCAAGCCGGGACAGATACGCAGTATTTT. The chain is built from TRBV4-2 and TRBJ2-3; D is undetermined. The germline gives CDR1 LGHNA, CDR2 YNFKEQ. The CDR3 is 13 amino acids.